This TCR beta chain is from a study of blood T cell repertoires in COVID-19. On the study more broadly: Spain, Italy and the United States supplied samples that represented acute and convalescent COVID-19.

The CDR3 totals 12 residues. Germline-derived CDR1 and CDR2 are LNHNV and YYDKDF (reference sequence). Trimming at V came to 9 bases and at J to 4 bases, leaving 0 bases not matched to a gene. TCRdb keeps only in-frame clones here, not all; method: immunoSEQ multiplex PCR. The repertoire has 200,000 to 250,000 clones, around 86% of them found once; the top ten carry approximately 5.3%. The sequencing sample was made of peripheral blood. This chain uses TRBV15 with TRBJ2-5; 12 bases line up with TRBD1. The TCR comes from a human donor in a cohort sampled during active COVID-19. The CDR3 reads CATGQGAETQYF. In nucleotides, the CDR3 is TGTGCCACGGGACAGGGGGCAGAGACCCAGTACTTC.